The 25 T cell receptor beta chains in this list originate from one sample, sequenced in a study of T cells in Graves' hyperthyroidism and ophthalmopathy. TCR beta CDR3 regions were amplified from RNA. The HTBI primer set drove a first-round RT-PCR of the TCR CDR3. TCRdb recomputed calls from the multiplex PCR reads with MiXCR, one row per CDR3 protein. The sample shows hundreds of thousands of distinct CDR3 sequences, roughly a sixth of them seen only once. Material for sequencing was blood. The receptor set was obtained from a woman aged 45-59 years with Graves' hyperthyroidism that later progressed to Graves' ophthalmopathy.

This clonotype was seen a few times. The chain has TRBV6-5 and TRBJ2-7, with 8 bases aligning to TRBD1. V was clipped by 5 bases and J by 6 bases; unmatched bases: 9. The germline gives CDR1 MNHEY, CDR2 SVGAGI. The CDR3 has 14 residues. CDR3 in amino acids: CASSNRQGRSEQYF. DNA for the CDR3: TGTGCCAGCAGTAACCGACAGGGGAGGAGCGAGCAGTACTTC.

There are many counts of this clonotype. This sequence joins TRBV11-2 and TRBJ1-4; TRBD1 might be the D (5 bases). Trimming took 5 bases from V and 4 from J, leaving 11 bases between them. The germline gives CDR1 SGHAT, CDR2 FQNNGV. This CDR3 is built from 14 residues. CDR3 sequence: CASSPDSLNEKLFF. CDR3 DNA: TGTGCCAGCAGCCCTGACAGCCTTAATGAAAAACTGTTTTTT. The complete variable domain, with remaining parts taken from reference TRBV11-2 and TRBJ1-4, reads EAGVAQSPRYKIIEKRQSVAFWCNPISGHATLYWYQQILGQGPKLLIQFQNNGVVDDSQLPKDRFSAERLKGVDSTLKIQPAKLEDSAVYLCASSPDSLNEKLFFGSGTQLSVL.

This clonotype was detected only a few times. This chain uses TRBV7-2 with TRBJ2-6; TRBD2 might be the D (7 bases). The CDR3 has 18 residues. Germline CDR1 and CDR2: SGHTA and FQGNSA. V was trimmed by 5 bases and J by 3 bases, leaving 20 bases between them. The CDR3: CASSLARVGGLGANVLTF. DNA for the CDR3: TGTGCCAGCAGCCTCGCCAGGGTCGGGGGGCTTGGGGCCAACGTCCTGACTTTC.

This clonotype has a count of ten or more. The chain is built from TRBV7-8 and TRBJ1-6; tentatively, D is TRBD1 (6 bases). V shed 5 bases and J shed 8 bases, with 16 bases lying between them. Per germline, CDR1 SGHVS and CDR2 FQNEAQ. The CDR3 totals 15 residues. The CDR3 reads CASSQGRDTYSPLHF. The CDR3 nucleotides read TGTGCCAGCAGCCAAGGCCGGGACACATATTCACCCCTCCACTTT.

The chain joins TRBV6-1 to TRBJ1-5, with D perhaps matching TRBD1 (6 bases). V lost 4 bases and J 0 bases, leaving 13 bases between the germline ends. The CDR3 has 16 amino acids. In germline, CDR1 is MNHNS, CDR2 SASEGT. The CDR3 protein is CASSALGGASNQPQHF. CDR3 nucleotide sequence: TGTGCCAGCAGTGCCCTGGGGGGGGCTAGCAATCAGCCCCAGCATTTT.

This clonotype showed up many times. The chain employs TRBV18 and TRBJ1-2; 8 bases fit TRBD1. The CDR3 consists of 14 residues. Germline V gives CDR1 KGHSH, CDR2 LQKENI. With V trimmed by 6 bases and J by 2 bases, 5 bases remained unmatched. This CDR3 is CASSRTGRNYGYTF. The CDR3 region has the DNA TGTGCCAGCTCGCGGACAGGGCGAAACTATGGCTACACCTTC.

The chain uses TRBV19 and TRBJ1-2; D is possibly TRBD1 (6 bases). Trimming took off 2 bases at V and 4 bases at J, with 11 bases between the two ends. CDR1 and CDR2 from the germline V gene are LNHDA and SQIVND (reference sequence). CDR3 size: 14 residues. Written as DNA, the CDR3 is TGTGCCAGTAGTATATTCAGGGGCGCCTATGGCTACACCTTC. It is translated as CASSIFRGAYGYTF. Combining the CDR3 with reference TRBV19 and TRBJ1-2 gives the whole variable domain DGGITQSPKYLFRKEGQNVTLSCEQNLNHDAMYWYRQDPGQGLRLIYYSQIVNDFQKGDIAEGYSVSREKKESFPLTVTSAQKNPTAFYLCASSIFRGAYGYTFGSGTRLTVV.

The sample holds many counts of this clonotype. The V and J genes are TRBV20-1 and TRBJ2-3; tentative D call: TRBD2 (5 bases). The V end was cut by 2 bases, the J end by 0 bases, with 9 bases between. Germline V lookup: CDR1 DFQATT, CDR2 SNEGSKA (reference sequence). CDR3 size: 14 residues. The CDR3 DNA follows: TGCAGTGCTAGACCCAGGACTAGCACAGATACGCAGTATTTT. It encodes CSARPRTSTDTQYF.

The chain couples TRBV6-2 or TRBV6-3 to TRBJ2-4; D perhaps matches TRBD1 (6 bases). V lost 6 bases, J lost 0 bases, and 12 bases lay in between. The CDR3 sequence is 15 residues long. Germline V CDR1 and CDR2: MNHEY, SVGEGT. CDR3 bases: TGTGCCAGCAGCCGGGACAAACTAGCCAAAAACATTCAGTACTTC. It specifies CASSRDKLAKNIQYF.

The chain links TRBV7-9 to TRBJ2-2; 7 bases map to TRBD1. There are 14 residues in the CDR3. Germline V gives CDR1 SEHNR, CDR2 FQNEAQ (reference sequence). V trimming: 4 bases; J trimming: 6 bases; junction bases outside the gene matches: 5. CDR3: CASSYLRGPGELFF. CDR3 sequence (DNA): TGTGCCAGCAGCTACCTGAGGGGGCCCGGGGAGCTGTTTTTT.

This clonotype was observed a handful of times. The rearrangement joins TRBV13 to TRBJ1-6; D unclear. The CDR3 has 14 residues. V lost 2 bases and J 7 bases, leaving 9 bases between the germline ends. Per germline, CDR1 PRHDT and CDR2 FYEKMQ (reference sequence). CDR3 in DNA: TGTGCCAGCAGCTTAACGATAGGGAATTCACCCCTCCACTTT. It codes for CASSLTIGNSPLHF.

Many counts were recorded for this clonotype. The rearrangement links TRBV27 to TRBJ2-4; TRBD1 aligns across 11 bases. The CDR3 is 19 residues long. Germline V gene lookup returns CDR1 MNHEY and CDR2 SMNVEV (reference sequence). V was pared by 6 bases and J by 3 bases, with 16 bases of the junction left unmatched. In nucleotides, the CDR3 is TGTGCCAGCAGCCAAGCCGGGACAGGGGGAGGTACGGTCAAAAACATTCAGTACTTC. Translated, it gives CASSQAGTGGGTVKNIQYF.

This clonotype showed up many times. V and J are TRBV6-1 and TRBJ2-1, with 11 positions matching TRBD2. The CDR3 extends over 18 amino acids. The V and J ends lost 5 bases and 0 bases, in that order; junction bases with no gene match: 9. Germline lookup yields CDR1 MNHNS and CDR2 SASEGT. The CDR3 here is CASSYRASGGSSYNEQFF. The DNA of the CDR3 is TGTGCCAGCAGTTATAGGGCTAGCGGGGGGAGCTCCTACAATGAGCAGTTCTTC.

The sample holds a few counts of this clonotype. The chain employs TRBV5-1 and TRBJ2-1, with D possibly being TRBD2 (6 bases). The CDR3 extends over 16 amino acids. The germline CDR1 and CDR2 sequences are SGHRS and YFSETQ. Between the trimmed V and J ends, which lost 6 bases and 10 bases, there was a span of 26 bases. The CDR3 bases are TGCGCCAGCAACCTCATGGCCGGGACTCCCAGCCGGGAGCAGTTCTTC. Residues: CASNLMAGTPSREQFF.

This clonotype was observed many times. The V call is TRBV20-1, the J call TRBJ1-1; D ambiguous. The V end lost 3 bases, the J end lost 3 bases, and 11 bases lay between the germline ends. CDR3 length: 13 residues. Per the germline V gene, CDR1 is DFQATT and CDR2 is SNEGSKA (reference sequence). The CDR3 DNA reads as TGCAGTGCTAGCGGGCAAATTGACACTGAAGCTTTCTTT. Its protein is CSASGQIDTEAFF.

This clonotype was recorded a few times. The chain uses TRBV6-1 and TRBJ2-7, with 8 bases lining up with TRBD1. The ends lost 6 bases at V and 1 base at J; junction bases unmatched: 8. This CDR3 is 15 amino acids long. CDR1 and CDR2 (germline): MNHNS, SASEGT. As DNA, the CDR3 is TGTGCCAGCAGCACACAGGGGGTCCCTTCCTACGAGCAGTACTTC. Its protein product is CASSTQGVPSYEQYF.

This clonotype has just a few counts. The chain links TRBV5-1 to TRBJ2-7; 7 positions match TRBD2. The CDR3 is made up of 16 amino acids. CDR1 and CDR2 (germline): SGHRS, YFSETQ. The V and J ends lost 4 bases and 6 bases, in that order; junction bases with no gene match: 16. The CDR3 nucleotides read TGCGCCAGCAGCGCTAGCGGACCAACCCCCTTGGGCGAGCAGTACTTC. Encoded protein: CASSASGPTPLGEQYF.

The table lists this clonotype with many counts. CDR3 residues: CASSQSLLQPQHF. For the CDR3, the DNA is TGTGCCAGCAGCCAATCTTTGCTACAGCCCCAGCATTTT. The chain is built from TRBV3-1 and TRBJ1-5; D gene uncertain. Trimming left V 2 bases short and J 7 bases short, with 9 bases between. This CDR3 comprises 13 residues. Looked up from germline, CDR1 is LGHDT and CDR2 is YNNKEL (reference sequence).

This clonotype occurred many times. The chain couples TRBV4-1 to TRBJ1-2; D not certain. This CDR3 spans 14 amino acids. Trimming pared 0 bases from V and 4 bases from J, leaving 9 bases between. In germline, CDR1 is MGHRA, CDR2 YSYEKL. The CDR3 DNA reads TGCGCCAGCAGCCAAGATCACGTTCTCTATGGCTACACCTTC. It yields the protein CASSQDHVLYGYTF.

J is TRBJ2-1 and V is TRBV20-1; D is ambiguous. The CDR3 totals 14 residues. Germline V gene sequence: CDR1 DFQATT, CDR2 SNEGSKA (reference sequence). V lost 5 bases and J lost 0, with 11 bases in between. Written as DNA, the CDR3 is TGCAGTGCTGACGACGAGAGCTCCTACAATGAGCAGTTCTTC. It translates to CSADDESSYNEQFF.

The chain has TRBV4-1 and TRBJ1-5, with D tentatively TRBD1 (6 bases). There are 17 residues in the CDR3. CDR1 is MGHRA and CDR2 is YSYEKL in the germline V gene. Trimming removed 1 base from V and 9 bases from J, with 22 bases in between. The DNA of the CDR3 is TGCGCCAGCAGCCAAGTCCCCCAAACCGGGACATCCCGGCCCCAGCATTTT. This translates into CASSQVPQTGTSRPQHF.

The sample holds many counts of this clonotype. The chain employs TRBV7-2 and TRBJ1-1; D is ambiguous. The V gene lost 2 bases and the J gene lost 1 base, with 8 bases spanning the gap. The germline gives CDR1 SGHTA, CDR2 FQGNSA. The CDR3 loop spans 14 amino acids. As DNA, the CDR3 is TGTGCCAGCAGCTTAACACGGACGAACACTGAAGCTTTCTTT. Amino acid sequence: CASSLTRTNTEAFF. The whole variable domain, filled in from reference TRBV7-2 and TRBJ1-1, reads GAGVSQSPSNKVTEKGKDVELRCDPISGHTALYWYRQSLGQGLEFLIYFQGNSAPDKSGLPSDRFSAERTGGSVSTLTIQRTQQEDSAVYLCASSLTRTNTEAFFGQGTRLTVV.

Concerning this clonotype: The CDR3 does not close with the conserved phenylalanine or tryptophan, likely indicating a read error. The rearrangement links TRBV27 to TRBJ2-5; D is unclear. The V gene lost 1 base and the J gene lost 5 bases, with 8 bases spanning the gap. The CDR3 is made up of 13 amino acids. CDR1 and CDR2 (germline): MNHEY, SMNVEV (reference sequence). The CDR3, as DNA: TGTGCCAGCAGTTTATTGGACGGGGAGACCCAGTACCTC. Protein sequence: CASSLLDGETQYL.

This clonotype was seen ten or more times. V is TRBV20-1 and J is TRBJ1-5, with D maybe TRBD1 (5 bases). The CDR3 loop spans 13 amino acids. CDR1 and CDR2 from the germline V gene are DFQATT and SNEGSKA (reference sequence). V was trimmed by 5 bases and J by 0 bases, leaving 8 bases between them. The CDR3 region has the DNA TGCAGTGCTTCTGGGGGTAGCAATCAGCCCCAGCATTTT. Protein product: CSASGGSNQPQHF.

The CDR3 here is CASTDRFSYNSPLHF. As DNA, the CDR3 is TGTGCCAGCACCGATAGGTTCTCCTATAATTCACCCCTCCACTTT. The chain is built from TRBV6-1 and TRBJ1-6; the D is unclear. V dropped 7 bases and J dropped 0 bases, with 10 bases sitting between them. Germline V CDR1 and CDR2: MNHNS, SASEGT. CDR3 size: 15 residues.